Listed here is a single TCR beta chain. This record belongs to a study of shared clonotypes between healthy human individuals. The assay was run at deep level. Libraries were prepared by immunoSEQ multiplex PCR; TCRdb keeps only in-frame clonotypes and omits some of them. In the table there are around 1.4 million clones, roughly 98.5% of which are singletons. CDR3 length equals 17 residues. The V and J ends lost 3 bases and 5 bases respectively, with 23 bases between them. Germline V gene data show CDR1 as MDHEN and CDR2 as SYDVKM. Sequenced sample: naive CD4+ T cells sorted from blood. Subset defined: CD45RA+ positively selected. This chain connects TRBV28 to TRBJ2-7, with D tentatively TRBD2 (6 bases). The sequence was collected from a man aged 25-45 years in good health. CDR3 amino acids: CASSFHQTRVAPDEQYF. The CDR3 DNA sequence: TGTGCCAGCAGTTTCCATCAGACTAGAGTGGCACCGGACGAGCAGTACTTC. The full variable domain, completed using reference TRBV28 and TRBJ2-7, is DVKVTQSSRYLVKRTGEKVFLECVQDMDHENMFWYRQDPGLGLRLIYFSYDVKMKEKGDIPEGYSVSREKKERFSLILESASTNQTSMYLCASSFHQTRVAPDEQYFGPGTRLTVT.